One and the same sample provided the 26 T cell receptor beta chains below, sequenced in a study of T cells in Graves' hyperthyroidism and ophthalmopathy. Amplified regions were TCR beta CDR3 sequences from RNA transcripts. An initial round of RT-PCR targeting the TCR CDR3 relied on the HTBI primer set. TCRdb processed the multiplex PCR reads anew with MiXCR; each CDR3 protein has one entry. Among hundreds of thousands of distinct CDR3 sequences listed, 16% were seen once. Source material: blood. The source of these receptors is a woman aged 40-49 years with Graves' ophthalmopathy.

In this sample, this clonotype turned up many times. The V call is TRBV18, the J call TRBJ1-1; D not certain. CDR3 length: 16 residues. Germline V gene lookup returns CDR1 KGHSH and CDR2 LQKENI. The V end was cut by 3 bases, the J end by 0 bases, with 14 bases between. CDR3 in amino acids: CASSPNRAGMNTEAFF. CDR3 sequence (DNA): TGTGCCAGCTCACCGAACCGGGCAGGCATGAACACTGAAGCTTTCTTT.

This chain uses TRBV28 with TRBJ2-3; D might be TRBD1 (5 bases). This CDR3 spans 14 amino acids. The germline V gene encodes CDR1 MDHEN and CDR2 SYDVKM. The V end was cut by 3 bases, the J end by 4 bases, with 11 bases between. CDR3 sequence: CASSLLTVSDTQYF. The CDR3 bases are TGTGCCAGCAGTTTGTTGACAGTTTCAGATACGCAGTATTTT.

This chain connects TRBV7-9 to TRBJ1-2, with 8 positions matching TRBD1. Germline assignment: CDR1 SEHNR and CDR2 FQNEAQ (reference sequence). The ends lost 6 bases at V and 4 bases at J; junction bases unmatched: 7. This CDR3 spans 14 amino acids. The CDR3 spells CASRQGQGPYGYTF. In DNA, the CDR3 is TGTGCCAGCAGACAAGGACAGGGCCCCTATGGCTACACCTTC.

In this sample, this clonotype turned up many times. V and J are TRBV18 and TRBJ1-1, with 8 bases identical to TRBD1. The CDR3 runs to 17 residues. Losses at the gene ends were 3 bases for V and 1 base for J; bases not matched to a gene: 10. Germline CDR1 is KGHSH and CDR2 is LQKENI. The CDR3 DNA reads TGTGCCAGCTCACCCGAGGGGCAGGGGGCATCGAACACTGAAGCTTTCTTT. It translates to CASSPEGQGASNTEAFF.

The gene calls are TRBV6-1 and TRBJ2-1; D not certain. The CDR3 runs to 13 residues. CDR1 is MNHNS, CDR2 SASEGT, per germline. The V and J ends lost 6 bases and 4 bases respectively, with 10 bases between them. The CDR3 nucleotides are TGTGCCAGCAGGAGAGATGGGTACAATGAGCAGTTCTTC. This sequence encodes CASRRDGYNEQFF.

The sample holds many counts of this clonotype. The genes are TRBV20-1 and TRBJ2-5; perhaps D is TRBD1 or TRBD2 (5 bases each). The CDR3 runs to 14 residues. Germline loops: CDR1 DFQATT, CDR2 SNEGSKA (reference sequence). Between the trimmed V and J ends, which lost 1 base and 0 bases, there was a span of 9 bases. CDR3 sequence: CSARVGTDQETQYF. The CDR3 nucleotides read TGCAGTGCTAGAGTGGGGACGGACCAAGAGACCCAGTACTTC.

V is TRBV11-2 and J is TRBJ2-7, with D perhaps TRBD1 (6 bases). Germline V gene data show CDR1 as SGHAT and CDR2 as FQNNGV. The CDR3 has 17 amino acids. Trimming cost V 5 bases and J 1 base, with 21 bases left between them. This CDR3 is CASSLGGLGVGSYEQYF. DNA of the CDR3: TGTGCCAGCAGCCTAGGGGGTTTAGGGGTAGGATCCTACGAGCAGTACTTC.

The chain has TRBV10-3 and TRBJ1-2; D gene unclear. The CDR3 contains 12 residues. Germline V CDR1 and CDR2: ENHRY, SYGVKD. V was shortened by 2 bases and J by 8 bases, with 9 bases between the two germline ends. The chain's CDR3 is CAISEEGPGYTF. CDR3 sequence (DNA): TGTGCCATCAGTGAGGAGGGTCCGGGCTACACCTTC.

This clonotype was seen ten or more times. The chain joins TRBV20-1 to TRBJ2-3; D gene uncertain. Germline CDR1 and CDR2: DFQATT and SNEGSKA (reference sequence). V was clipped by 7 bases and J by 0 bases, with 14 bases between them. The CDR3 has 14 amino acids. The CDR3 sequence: CSGLRFGSTDTQYF. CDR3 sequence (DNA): TGCAGTGGACTGCGGTTTGGGAGCACAGATACGCAGTATTTT.

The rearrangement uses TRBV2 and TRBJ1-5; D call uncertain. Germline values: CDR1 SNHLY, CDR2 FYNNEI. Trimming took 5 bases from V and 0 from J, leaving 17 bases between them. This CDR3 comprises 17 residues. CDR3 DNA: TGTGCCAGCAGTCTTACCCCGGACGGACTTAGCAATCAGCCCCAGCATTTT. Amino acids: CASSLTPDGLSNQPQHF. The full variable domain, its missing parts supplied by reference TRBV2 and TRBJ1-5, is EPEVTQTPSHQVTQMGQEVILRCVPISNHLYFYWYRQILGQKVEFLVSFYNNEISEKSEIFDDQFSVERPDGSNFTLKIRSTKLEDSAMYFCASSLTPDGLSNQPQHFGDGTRLSIL.

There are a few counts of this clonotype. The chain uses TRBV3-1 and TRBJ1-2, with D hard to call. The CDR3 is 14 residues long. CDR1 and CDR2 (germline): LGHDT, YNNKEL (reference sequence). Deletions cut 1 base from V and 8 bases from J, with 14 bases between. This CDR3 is CASSQGPPMMGYTF. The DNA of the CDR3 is TGTGCCAGCAGCCAAGGGCCACCCATGATGGGCTACACCTTC. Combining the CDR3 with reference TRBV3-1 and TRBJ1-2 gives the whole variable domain DTAVSQTPKYLVTQMGNDKSIKCEQNLGHDTMYWYKQDSKKFLKIMFSYNNKELIINETVPNRFSPKSPDKAHLNLHINSLELGDSAVYFCASSQGPPMMGYTFGSGTRLTVV.

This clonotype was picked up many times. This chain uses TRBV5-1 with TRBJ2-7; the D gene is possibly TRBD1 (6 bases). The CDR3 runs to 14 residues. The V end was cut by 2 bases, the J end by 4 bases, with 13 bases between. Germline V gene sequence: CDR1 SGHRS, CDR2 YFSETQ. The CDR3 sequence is CASSFTGTPYEQYF. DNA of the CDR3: TGCGCCAGCAGCTTTACCGGGACACCATACGAGCAGTACTTC.

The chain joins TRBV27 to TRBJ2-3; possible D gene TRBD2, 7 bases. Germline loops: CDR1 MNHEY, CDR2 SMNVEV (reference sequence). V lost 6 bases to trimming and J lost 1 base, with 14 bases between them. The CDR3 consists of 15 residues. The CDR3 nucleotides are TGTGCCAGCAGGGGCGGGGGCGTCGGCACAGATACGCAGTATTTT. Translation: CASRGGGVGTDTQYF.

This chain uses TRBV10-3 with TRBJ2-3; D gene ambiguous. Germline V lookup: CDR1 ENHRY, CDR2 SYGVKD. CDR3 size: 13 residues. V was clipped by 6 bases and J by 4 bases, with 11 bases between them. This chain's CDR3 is CAISMTEADTQYF. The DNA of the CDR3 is TGTGCCATCAGCATGACTGAGGCAGATACGCAGTATTTT.

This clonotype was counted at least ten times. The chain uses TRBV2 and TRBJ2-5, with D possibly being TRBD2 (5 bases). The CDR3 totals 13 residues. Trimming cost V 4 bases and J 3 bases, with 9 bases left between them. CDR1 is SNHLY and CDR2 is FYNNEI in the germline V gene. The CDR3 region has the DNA TGTGCCAGCAGTGCGGACTGGAAAGAGACCCAGTACTTC. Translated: CASSADWKETQYF.

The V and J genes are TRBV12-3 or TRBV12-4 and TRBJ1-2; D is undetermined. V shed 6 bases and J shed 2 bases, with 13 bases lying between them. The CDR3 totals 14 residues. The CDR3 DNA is TGTGCCAGCAGAGGACCGGACGGAAACTATGGCTACACCTTC. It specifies CASRGPDGNYGYTF.

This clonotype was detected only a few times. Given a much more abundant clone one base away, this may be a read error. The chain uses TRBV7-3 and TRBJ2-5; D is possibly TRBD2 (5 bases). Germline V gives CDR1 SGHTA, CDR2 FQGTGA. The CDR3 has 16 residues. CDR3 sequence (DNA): TGTGCCAGCAGCTTAAAGGTAGCGACCGGAAAAGAGGCCCAGTACTTC. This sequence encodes CASSLKVATGKEAQYF.

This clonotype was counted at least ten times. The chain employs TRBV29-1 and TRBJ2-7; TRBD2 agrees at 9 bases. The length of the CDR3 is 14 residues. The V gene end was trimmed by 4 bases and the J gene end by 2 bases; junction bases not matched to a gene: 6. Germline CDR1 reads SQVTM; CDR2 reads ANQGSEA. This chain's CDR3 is CSVGRTSDAYEQYF. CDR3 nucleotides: TGCAGCGTTGGGCGGACTAGCGATGCCTACGAGCAGTACTTC.

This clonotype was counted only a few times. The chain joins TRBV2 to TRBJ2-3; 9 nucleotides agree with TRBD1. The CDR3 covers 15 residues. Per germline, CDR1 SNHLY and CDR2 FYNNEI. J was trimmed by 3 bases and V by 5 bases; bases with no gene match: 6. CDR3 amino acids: CASSRRTGVTDTQYF. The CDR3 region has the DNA TGTGCCAGCAGTCGTAGGACAGGGGTAACAGATACGCAGTATTTT.

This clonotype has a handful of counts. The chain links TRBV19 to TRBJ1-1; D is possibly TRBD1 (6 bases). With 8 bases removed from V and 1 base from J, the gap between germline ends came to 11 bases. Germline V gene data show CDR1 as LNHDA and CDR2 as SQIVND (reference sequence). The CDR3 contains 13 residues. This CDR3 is CASSDSPNTEAFF. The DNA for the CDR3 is TGTGCCAGTTCGGACAGTCCGAACACTGAAGCTTTCTTT.

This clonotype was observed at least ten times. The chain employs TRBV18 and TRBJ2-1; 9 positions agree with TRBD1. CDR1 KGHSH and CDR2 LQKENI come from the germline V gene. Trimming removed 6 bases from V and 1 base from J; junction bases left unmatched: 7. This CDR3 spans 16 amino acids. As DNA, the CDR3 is TGTGCCAGCTCTCACTCCGGGACAGGGTCCTACAATGAGCAGTTCTTC. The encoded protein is CASSHSGTGSYNEQFF.

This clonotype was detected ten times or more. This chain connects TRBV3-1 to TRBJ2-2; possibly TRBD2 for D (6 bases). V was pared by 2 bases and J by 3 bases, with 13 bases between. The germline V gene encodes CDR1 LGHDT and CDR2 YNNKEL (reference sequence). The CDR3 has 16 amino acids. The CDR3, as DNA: TGTGCCAGCAGCCAAAGGCGGGGATGGTACACCGGGGAGCTGTTTTTT. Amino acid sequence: CASSQRRGWYTGELFF. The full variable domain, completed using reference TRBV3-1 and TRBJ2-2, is DTAVSQTPKYLVTQMGNDKSIKCEQNLGHDTMYWYKQDSKKFLKIMFSYNNKELIINETVPNRFSPKSPDKAHLNLHINSLELGDSAVYFCASSQRRGWYTGELFFGEGSRLTVL.

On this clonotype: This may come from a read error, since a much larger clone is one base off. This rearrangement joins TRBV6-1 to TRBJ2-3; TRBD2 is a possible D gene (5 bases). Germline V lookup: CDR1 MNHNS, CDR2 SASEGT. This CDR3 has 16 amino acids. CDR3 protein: CASSEGTLDYTDTQCF. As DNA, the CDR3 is TGTGCCAGCAGTGAAGGTACCCTAGACTACACAGATACGCAGTGTTTT.

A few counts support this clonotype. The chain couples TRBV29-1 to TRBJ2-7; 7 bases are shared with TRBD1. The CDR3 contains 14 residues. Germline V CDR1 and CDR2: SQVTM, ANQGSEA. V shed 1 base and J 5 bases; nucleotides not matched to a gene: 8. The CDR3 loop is CSVEGDRVTDEQYF. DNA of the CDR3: TGCAGCGTTGAAGGCGACAGGGTTACCGACGAGCAGTACTTC.

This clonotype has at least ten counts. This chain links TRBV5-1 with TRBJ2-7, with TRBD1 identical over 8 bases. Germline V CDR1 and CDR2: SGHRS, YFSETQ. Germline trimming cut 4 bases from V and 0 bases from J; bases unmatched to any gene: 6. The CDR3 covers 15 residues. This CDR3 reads CASSERTGSSYEQYF. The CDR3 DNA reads TGCGCCAGCAGCGAACGGACAGGGAGCTCCTACGAGCAGTACTTC. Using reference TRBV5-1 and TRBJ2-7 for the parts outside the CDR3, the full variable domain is KAGVTQTPRYLIKTRGQQVTLSCSPISGHRSVSWYQQTPGQGLQFLFEYFSETQRNKGNFPGRFSGRQFSNSRSEMNVSTLELGDSALYLCASSERTGSSYEQYFGPGTRLTVT.

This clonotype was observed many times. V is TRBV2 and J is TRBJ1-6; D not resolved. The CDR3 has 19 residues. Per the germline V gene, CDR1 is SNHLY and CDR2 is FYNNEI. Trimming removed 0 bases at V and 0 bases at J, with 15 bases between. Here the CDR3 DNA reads TGTGCCAGCAGTGAAGCCGGGCGGCAGATAAGCTCCTATAATTCACCCCTCCACTTT. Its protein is CASSEAGRQISSYNSPLHF.